This T cell receptor (beta chain) derives from a study of PD-L1 blockade in urothelial cancer (dated by TCRdb to between 2016 and 2019). Looking at the study overall: Every patient began therapy at some point between 2014 and 2015 and was given atezolizumab 1,200 mg intravenously every 3 weeks. About 85% of the 29 patients were identified as males with urothelial cancer of bladder origin, and a prior smoking history was reported by 18 of 29 patients. Patients had an ECOG performance status of 0 or 1 and had received between 0 and 3 prior chemotherapy regimens. Blood samples were analyzed at 3 weeks after treatment start (second dose) and at 6 weeks after treatment start. A median of 141,255 T cells and 80,000 to 95,000 unique TCRs was obtained from blood samples, and a median clonality of roughly 0.08 was observed. Somatic, immune and clinical correlates of response to PD-L1 blockade with atezolizumab in urothelial cancer were the focus of an exploratory multi-omic analysis. Pretreatment tumor samples, along with matched peripheral blood serially collected before and after atezolizumab treatment, were subjected to TCR sequencing. Durable clinical benefit meant progression-free survival longer than 6 months, and TCR features were also tested against progression-free and overall survival. Whole exome sequencing and RNA sequencing of pretreatment tumors were performed alongside TCR sequencing in the same patients. Roughly 10 patients reached durable clinical benefit, while about 20 patients did not. Pretreatment blood TCR-seq was available for nearly 30 patients, at least one posttreatment blood collection was obtained for around 25 patients, and tumor TCR-seq was available for around 25 patients.

The CDR3 measures 14 amino acids from cysteine to phenylalanine. CDR3 DNA is the only sequence kept; it has 42 bases, read in frame from the first base. V was cut back by 5 bases and J by 4 bases, leaving a gap of 14 bases between them. For CDR1 and CDR2, the germline V gene lists SGHTA and FQGNSA. This specimen's time point label, interpreted: pretreatment peripheral blood. A total of roughly 31 patients with locally advanced or metastatic urothelial carcinoma, treated at Memorial Sloan Kettering on a trial protocol, made up the cohort. Peripheral blood mononuclear cells were collected pretreatment and during treatment, with between 1 and 8 total time points per patient. The Qiagen DNeasy Blood extraction kit was used to purify genomic DNA from total PBMCs and from tumor samples. PBMCs were collected pretreatment and during treatment, and were isolated and stored as previously described. Synthetic TCR analog templates were spiked into each PCR so that absolute template abundance could be estimated from read counts. TCRbeta CDR3 regions were amplified from genomic DNA with bias-controlled V and J gene primers using the immunoSEQ assay. Sequencing of rearranged TCRbeta segments was performed at approximately 20X coverage. On the authors' methods: Clustering was used to correct sequencing errors, and CDR3s were annotated against IMGT to assign V, D and J genes. Only productive TCRbeta rearrangements were used in downstream analyses, excluding out-of-frame or stop-codon sequences. Clonality was computed as one minus Shannon entropy normalized by the log of the number of unique productive sequences. Fisher's exact test with Benjamini-Hochberg correction, using a cutoff of adjusted p below 0.01, was how clones that differed between time points or between blood and tumor were identified. Entries here come from immuneACCESS through TCRdb and include only in-frame sequences with V and J called. Some clones fail to appear in such tables; in the studies checked, an unresolved V gene covers under half of the shortfall, and the cause of the remainder is unknown. D and trimming were read from the DNA, whereas the V and J calls and clone size are those reported in that table. The sample includes 60,000 to 65,000 clones, with under 90% observed a single time. The ten largest clones take up roughly 3.5% of the sample.

Notes on this clone: The antigen it binds to is not known. No much larger clone is present one base from it, and per-base qualities are unavailable.

Study-wide findings and limitations: Improved progression-free and overall survival was found to be associated with pretreatment peripheral blood TCR clonality below the median. Because of the small sample size (n ≈ 28) and the many exploratory analyses performed, the results are intended to be regarded as hypothesis-generating. Patients with durable benefit showed greater expansion of tumor-associated TCR clones in peripheral blood 3 weeks after starting treatment (n of about 22, p = 0.022).

This specimen was PBMCs, taken around atezolizumab (anti-PD-L1) treatment. This receptor was taken from a man in his 70s with urothelial cancer. The chain was built from TRBV7-2 and TRBJ1-1, with TRBD1 perhaps the D gene, on 5 matching bases. The CDR3 loop reads CASSLNRGSTEAFF. At the DNA level, the sequence is TGTGCCAGCAGCCTGAATAGGGGTTCCACTGAAGCTTTCTTT.